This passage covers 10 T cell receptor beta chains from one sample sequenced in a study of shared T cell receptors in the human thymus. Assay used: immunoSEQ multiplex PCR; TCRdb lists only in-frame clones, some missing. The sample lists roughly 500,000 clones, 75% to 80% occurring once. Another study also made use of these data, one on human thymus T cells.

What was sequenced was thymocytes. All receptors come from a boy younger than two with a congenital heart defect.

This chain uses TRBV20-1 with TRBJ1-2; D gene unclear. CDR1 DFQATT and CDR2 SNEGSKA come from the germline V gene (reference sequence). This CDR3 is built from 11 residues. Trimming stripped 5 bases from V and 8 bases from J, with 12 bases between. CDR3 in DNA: TGCAGTGCTCCTTGCAGGTTCGGCTACACCTTC. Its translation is CSAPCRFGYTF.

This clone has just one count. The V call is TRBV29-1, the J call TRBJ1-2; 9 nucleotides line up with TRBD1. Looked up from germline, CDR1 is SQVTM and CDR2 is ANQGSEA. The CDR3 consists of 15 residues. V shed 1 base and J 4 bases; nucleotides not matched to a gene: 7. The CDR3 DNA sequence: TGCAGCGTTGAAGGGCCCGGGACAGGGACCTATGGCTACACCTTC. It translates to CSVEGPGTGTYGYTF. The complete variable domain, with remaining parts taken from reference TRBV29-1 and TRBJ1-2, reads SAVISQKPSRDICQRGTSLTIQCQVDSQVTMMFWYRQQPGQSLTLIATANQGSEATYESGFVIDKFPISRPNLTFSTLTVSNMSPEDSSIYLCSVEGPGTGTYGYTFGSGTRLTVV.

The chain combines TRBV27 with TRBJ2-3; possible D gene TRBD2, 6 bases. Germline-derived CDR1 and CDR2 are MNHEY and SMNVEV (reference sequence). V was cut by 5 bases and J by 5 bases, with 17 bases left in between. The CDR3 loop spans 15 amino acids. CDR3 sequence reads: CASSQGGASRDTQYF. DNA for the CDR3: TGTGCCAGCAGTCAGGGCGGGGCCTCCCGAGATACGCAGTATTTT.

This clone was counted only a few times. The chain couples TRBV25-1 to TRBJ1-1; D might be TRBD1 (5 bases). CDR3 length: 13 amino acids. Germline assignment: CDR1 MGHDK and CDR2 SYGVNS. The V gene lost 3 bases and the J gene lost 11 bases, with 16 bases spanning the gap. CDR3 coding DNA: TGTGCCAGCAGTGACCCGGGGGAGGGAGGGGCTTTCTTT. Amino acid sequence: CASSDPGEGGAFF.

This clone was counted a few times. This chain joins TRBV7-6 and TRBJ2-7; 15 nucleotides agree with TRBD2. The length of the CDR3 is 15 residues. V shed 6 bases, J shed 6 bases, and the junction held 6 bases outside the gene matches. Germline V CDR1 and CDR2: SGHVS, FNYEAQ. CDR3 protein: CASRGLAGGPGEQYF. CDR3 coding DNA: TGTGCCAGCAGAGGACTAGCGGGAGGGCCGGGCGAGCAGTACTTC. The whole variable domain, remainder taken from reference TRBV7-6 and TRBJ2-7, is GAGVSQSPRYKVTKRGQDVALRCDPISGHVSLYWYRQALGQGPEFLTYFNYEAQQDKSGLPNDRFSAERPEGSISTLTIQRTEQRDSAMYRCASRGLAGGPGEQYFGPGTRLTVT.

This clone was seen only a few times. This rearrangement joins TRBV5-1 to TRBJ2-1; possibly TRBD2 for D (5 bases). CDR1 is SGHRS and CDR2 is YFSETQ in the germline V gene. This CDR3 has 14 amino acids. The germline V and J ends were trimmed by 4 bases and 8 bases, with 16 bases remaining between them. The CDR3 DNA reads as TGCGCCAGCAGCGGCCTCCGACCAGCGGATGAGCAGTTCTTC. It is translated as CASSGLRPADEQFF.

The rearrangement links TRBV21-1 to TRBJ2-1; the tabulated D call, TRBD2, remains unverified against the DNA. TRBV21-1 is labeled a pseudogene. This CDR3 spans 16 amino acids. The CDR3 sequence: CASSKDLAGGDNEQFF. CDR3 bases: TGTGCCAGCAGCAAGGATCTAGCGGGAGGTGACAATGAGCAGTTCTTC.

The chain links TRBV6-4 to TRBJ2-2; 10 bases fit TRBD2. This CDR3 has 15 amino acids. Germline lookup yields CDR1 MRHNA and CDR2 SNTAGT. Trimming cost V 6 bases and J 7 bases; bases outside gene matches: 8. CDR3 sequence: CASRAGGPSGGELFF. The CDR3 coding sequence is TGTGCCAGCAGAGCGGGAGGGCCCAGTGGCGGGGAGCTGTTTTTT.

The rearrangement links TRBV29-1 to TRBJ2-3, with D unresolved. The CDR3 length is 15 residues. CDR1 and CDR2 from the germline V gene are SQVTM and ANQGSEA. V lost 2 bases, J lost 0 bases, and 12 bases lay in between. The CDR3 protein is CSVEQIASSTDTQYF. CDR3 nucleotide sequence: TGCAGCGTTGAACAGATCGCCTCTAGCACAGATACGCAGTATTTT.

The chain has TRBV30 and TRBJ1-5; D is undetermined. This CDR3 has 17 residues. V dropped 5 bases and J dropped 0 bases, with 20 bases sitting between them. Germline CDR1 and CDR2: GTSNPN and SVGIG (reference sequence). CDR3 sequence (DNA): TGTGCCTGGTCGCCCAGGTCAGGTCAGGCTAGCAATCAGCCCCAGCATTTT. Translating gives CAWSPRSGQASNQPQHF.